Listed below are T cell receptor beta chains from one sample, sequenced in a study of blood T cell repertoires in COVID-19. Repertoires were generated with immunoSEQ multiplex PCR, while TCRdb's copy carries only in-frame clones and drops some. The sample includes around 180,000 clones, around nine tenths seen only once; the top ten take around 1.9%. Sequences were obtained from peripheral blood. These receptors were obtained from a man aged 65 to 79 with active or convalescent COVID-19. CDR3s include the opening cysteine and the closing phenylalanine or tryptophan. Fields, in order: D gene, J gene, clone size, V gene, CDR3 length, CDR3 DNA, CDR3 protein. The D gene is left open where the match is weak. The size field is filled for only some rows; it gives once, few, many or a size class.

.	TRBJ2-3	.	TRBV27	14	TGTGCCAGCAGTTTATTTACAGGGCTAGATACGCAGTATTTT	CASSLFTGLDTQYF
.	TRBJ2-5	.	TRBV24-1	13	TGTGCCATTAGAGCGCAGGGTCGAGAGACCCAGTACTTC	CAIRAQGRETQYF
TRBD2	TRBJ2-3	.	TRBV7-9	16	TGTGCCAGCAGCTTAAGTGGGACTAGTAAAGTGGATACGCAGTATTTT	CASSLSGTSKVDTQYF
.	TRBJ1-5	.	TRBV24-1	13	TGTGCCACCAGTGACCCTAGAGGCCAGCCCCAGCATTTT	CATSDPRGQPQHF
TRBD1	TRBJ2-7	.	TRBV29-1	12	TGCAGCGTTTTCAGGGGGCATAACGAGCAGTACTTC	CSVFRGHNEQYF
.	TRBJ1-2	.	TRBV7-8	14	TGTGCCAGCAGCTTAGGCGAAGCTCTCTATGGCTACACCTTC	CASSLGEALYGYTF
.	TRBJ1-2	once	TRBV11-2	12	TGTGCCAGCAGCTTATTGACAAATGGCTACACCTTC	CASSLLTNGYTF
.	TRBJ2-1	.	TRBV11-3	15	TGTGCCAGCAGCTTAGGTCCACCGACAGGCAATGAGCAGTTCTTC	CASSLGPPTGNEQFF
TRBD1	TRBJ2-7	.	TRBV4-2	14	TGTGCCAGCAGCCAAGGGGGGACAGACTACGAGCAGTACTTC	CASSQGGTDYEQYF
.	TRBJ1-6	.	TRBV11-2	14	TGTGCCAGCACCATGGGGGGGAACAATTCACCCCTCCACTTT	CASTMGGNNSPLHF
.	TRBJ1-2	.	TRBV27	15	TGTGCCAGCAGTTTCCTCGCGGGGGGAAACTATGGCTACACCTTC	CASSFLAGGNYGYTF
.	TRBJ1-6	.	TRBV28	16	TGTGCCAGCAGTATCGGGGGGATGTCCTATAATTCACCCCTCCACTTT	CASSIGGMSYNSPLHF
.	TRBJ2-5	.	TRBV30	11	TGTGCCTGGAGTGTTCTAGAGACCCAGTACTTC	CAWSVLETQYF
.	TRBJ1-3	once	TRBV5-1	15	TGCGCCAGCAGCGTCCAATGGGGCCGGAGAAACACCATATATTTT	CASSVQWGRRNTIYF
TRBD2	TRBJ2-5	once	TRBV10-3	16	TGTGCCATCAGGGCAGCGGGAGTCAATAATCAAGAGACCCAGTACTTC	CAIRAAGVNNQETQYF
TRBD1	TRBJ1-1	.	TRBV7-2	16	TGTGCCAGCAGCTTATCACAACAGGGGGCGAACTTTGAAGCTTTCTTT	CASSLSQQGANFEAFF
TRBD2	TRBJ2-3	.	TRBV5-1	17	TGCGCCAGCAGCTTGGGTCGGGGGGGCCGTGACACAGATACGCAGTATTTT	CASSLGRGGRDTDTQYF
.	TRBJ2-2	once	TRBV11-3	15	TGTGCCAGCAGCCGAATCGGTTCGAACACCGGGGAGCTGTTTTTT	CASSRIGSNTGELFF
.	TRBJ2-7	.	TRBV18	16	TGTGCCAGCTCACTAGATGGCGGCCAGGGGACCTACGAGCAGTACTTC	CASSLDGGQGTYEQYF
TRBD1	TRBJ2-5	few	TRBV7-2	13	TGTGCCAGCAAGACAGGGGGTAGGCAGACCCAGTACTTC	CASKTGGRQTQYF
.	TRBJ2-1	.	TRBV6-2/TRBV6-3	15	TGTGCCAGCAGTTACTTTGTCCCCGGGTACAATGAGCAGTTCTTC	CASSYFVPGYNEQFF
.	TRBJ2-2	.	TRBV5-1	18	TGCGCCAGCAGCTTGGATCAGGGGTGGTTTCGGGACACCGGGGAGCTGTTTTTT	CASSLDQGWFRDTGELFF
TRBD2	TRBJ2-3	.	TRBV5-1	17	TGCGCCAGCAGGCCGGGCCCTCTAGCGGGGGGCACAGATACGCAGTATTTT	CASRPGPLAGGTDTQYF
TRBD1	TRBJ1-5	few	TRBV10-2	16	TGCGCCAGCAGTGAGTCCCGGGACAGGGTGAATCAGCCCCAGCATTTT	CASSESRDRVNQPQHF
.	TRBJ1-1	once	TRBV10-2	19	TGCGCCAGCAGTGAGGTAGGAAGGGGGTTAATACAAAAGAACACTGAAGCTTTCTTT	CASSEVGRGLIQKNTEAFF
.	TRBJ2-7	few	TRBV27	15	TGTGCCAGCAGTTTGATAACAGGGCCGGCCTACGAGCAGTACTTC	CASSLITGPAYEQYF
TRBD1	TRBJ1-2	.	TRBV4-3	16	TGCGCCAGCAGCCAAGTTCAGACAGGGGGGCTGTATGGCTACACCTTC	CASSQVQTGGLYGYTF
TRBD2	TRBJ2-7	few	TRBV10-2	15	TGCGCCAGCAGTGATTGGAGCGGGAATCCCTACGAGCAGTACTTC	CASSDWSGNPYEQYF
TRBD2	TRBJ2-3	.	TRBV5-4	15	TGTGCCAGCAGCTCTAGCGGGGGGATCACAGATACGCAGTATTTT	CASSSSGGITDTQYF
.	TRBJ1-4	.	TRBV6-5	15	TGTGCCAGCAGTAGGGCGCAGGGAATAGGTGAAAAACTGTTTTTT	CASSRAQGIGEKLFF
.	TRBJ2-2	few	TRBV27	14	TGTGCTACTTCCTTGTCAGGGCTTTCCGGGGAGCTGTTTTTT	CATSLSGLSGELFF
TRBD2	TRBJ2-1	few	TRBV15	15	TGTGCCACCAGCATCCTAGCGGGCACCTACAATGAGCAGTTCTTC	CATSILAGTYNEQFF
.	TRBJ2-2	.	TRBV6-5	13	TGTGCCAGCAGGACCCCAGGGCCCGGGGAGCTGTTTTTT	CASRTPGPGELFF
.	TRBJ1-5	.	TRBV7-2	13	TGTGCCAGCAGCTTACGTTCTCGTCAGCCCCAGCATTTT	CASSLRSRQPQHF
TRBD2	TRBJ2-1	.	TRBV3-1/TRBV3-2	15	TGTGCCAGCAGCCATGGAGCGGGGGGGTACAATGAGCAGTTCTTC	CASSHGAGGYNEQFF
.	TRBJ1-4	.	TRBV11-3	13	TGTGCCAGCAGCCTGAGGGAGGGTGAAAAACTGTTTTTT	CASSLREGEKLFF
.	TRBJ2-1	.	TRBV7-2	15	TGTGCCAGCAGCCCCCAAACAGGTTCCTACAATGAGCAGTTCTTC	CASSPQTGSYNEQFF
.	TRBJ2-7	.	TRBV28	14	TGTGCCAGCAGAAAGATGGCGGCATCCTACGAGCAGTACTTC	CASRKMAASYEQYF
TRBD2	TRBJ2-1	.	TRBV19	16	TGTGCCAGTAACCCCCGCAGCGGGGGGGGCTACAATGAGCAGTTCTTC	CASNPRSGGGYNEQFF
.	TRBJ1-6	.	TRBV2	17	TGTGCCAGCAGTGAAATGCCAGGGGTGTCCTATAATTCACCCCTCCACTTT	CASSEMPGVSYNSPLHF
.	TRBJ2-1	.	TRBV12-3/TRBV12-4	13	TGTGCCAGCAGTAGTGGCAGCGACAATGAGCAGTTCTTC	CASSSGSDNEQFF
TRBD2	TRBJ2-5	.	TRBV5-1	14	TGCGCCAGCAGCTCGTCGGGGGGGTTGGAGACCCAGTACTTC	CASSSSGGLETQYF
.	TRBJ2-7	.	TRBV5-1	15	TGCGCAAGTCGACTCGAAGGGGCAAGCTCCTACGAGCAGTACTTC	CASRLEGASSYEQYF
.	TRBJ1-4	.	TRBV7-2	13	TGTGCCAGCAGCTTAGGGGGAGGGGAAAAACTGTTTTTT	CASSLGGGEKLFF
TRBD1	TRBJ1-3	few	TRBV19	17	TGTGCCAGTAAAGATCCGGGACAGAGTACGTCCGGAAACACCATATATTTT	CASKDPGQSTSGNTIYF
.	TRBJ1-2	.	TRBV29-1	15	TGCAGCGTTGCCCCAAAGCTTCGGGGGGCTGATGGCTACACCTTC	CSVAPKLRGADGYTF
.	TRBJ2-4	few	TRBV2	16	TGTGCCAGCGCAGAAACACCGGGACAAGCCAAAAACATTCAGTACTTC	CASAETPGQAKNIQYF
.	TRBJ1-3	.	TRBV29-1	12	TGCAGCGCTGATATCTCTGGAAACACCATATATTTT	CSADISGNTIYF
TRBD2	TRBJ2-3	.	TRBV10-3	16	TGTGCCATCACTGGGACTAGCGGGACAAGCACAGATACGCAGTATTTT	CAITGTSGTSTDTQYF
TRBD1	TRBJ1-5	.	TRBV10-3	15	TGTGCCATCAGTGAGTCACAGGGGCCTGGCCAGCCCCAGCATTTT	CAISESQGPGQPQHF
.	TRBJ1-5	.	TRBV5-6	14	TGTGCCAGCAGCTTTGGAGGGACGGGTCAGCCCCAGCATTTT	CASSFGGTGQPQHF
TRBD2	TRBJ2-1	.	TRBV7-8	15	TGTGCCAGCAGCTTACTTGCGGGGGGGCAGAATGAGCAGTTCTTC	CASSLLAGGQNEQFF
.	TRBJ2-7	.	TRBV4-1	14	TGCGCCAGCAGCCAAGATTCCCTGGTCGGCGAGCAGTACTTC	CASSQDSLVGEQYF
.	TRBJ1-5	.	TRBV7-2	15	TGTGCCAGCAGCTTAGGCTCAGGGGTCAATCAGCCCCAGCATTTT	CASSLGSGVNQPQHF
.	TRBJ2-5	.	TRBV4-1	13	TGCGCCAGCAGCCAACCAGGGCGAGAGACCCAGTACTTC	CASSQPGRETQYF
.	TRBJ2-5	.	TRBV18	11	TGTGCCAGCTCCCGCGAAGAGACCCAGTACTTC	CASSREETQYF
TRBD1	TRBJ1-1	.	TRBV5-4	14	TGTGCCAGCAGCTTCGGGACAGGGGTATATGAAGCTTTCTTT	CASSFGTGVYEAFF
TRBD2	TRBJ2-1	.	TRBV6-6	17	TGTGCCAGCAGTCCCCGGGTTATAGCGGGGGGCGACAATGAGCAGTTCTTC	CASSPRVIAGGDNEQFF
TRBD2	TRBJ2-1	.	TRBV5-1	20	TGCGCCAGCAGCTTAGGGACTAGCGGGAGGATCCTTAGCTCCTACAATGAGCAGTTCTTC	CASSLGTSGRILSSYNEQFF
.	TRBJ2-1	.	TRBV27	14	TGTGCCAGCAGATACAGGTACTCCTACAATGAGCAGTTCTTC	CASRYRYSYNEQFF